The text below deals with one T cell receptor (beta chain). The source of the sample is a study of cytomegalovirus exposure and HLA in healthy donors. V was clipped by 5 bases and J by 7 bases, with 11 bases between them. Germline V gives CDR1 SGHTA, CDR2 FQGNSA. This CDR3 region has 12 residues. 13 Jbeta primers and 60 Vbeta primers were used for the PCR. The protocol was immunoSEQ multiplex PCR, while the TCRdb copy is restricted to in-frame clones and leaves out a portion. The sample consists of around 200,000 clones, approximately 78% of them appearing once. The sequenced sample was PBMCs. The rearrangement joins TRBV7-2 to TRBJ2-5, with D maybe TRBD1 (6 bases). The source is a woman between 40 and 50 years old in good health and CMV-seronegative. The CDR3 coding sequence is TGTGCCAGCAGCACAGAAGGGGGGACCCAGTACTTC. This gives the protein CASSTEGGTQYF.